This T cell receptor (beta chain) was observed in a study of blood T cell repertoires in COVID-19 (TCRdb year 2020). About the study as a whole: The collaborator samples originated in the United States, Italy and Spain and spanned the acute and convalescent phases of COVID-19. The material from the prospective study consisted of cDNA or gDNA derived from T cells, B-cell-depleted T cells, or PBMCs. Samples were obtained from the ongoing ImmuneRACE study (first 160 participants) and from 1,254 subjects provided by 6 global collaborators. The dataset comprised deeply sampled blood TCRbeta repertoires from subjects exposed to, actively infected with, or recovered from COVID-19. Sample metadata almost always included a de-identified subject ID, COVID-19 status, age in years and sex. HLA class I and class II types, where available, came from metadata supplied by the sample provider rather than from assay-based typing. The repertoires were released in a freely available public database intended as a resource for research on the immune response to SARS-CoV-2. Findings and caveats that apply to the study as a whole: The amount of clinical and demographic metadata varied by source and participant and was provided uncurated.

The immunoSEQ Assay, a bias-controlled multiplex PCR, was used to amplify TCRbeta CDR3 regions from genomic DNA. The source study handled its data this way. Nucleated cell counts per sample were estimated from amplification of reference gene primers within the assay. Sequence reads were collapsed and filtered to measure the absolute abundance of every unique TCRbeta CDR3 rearrangement. For each sample, productive Simpson clonality was calculated as the square root of Simpson's diversity index across productive rearrangements. This is the immuneACCESS table as TCRdb keeps it, with only in-frame sequences that have V and J called. A part of the clones is gone; compared with another copy, unresolved V genes explain less than half, and the rest is unexplained. Clonal size and the V and J genes are those of that table, whereas D and trimming came from the DNA. Recorded for this sample are 140,000 to 150,000 clones; about nine tenths of them occurred a single time. The ten largest account for around 11% of the sample.

Worth noting for this clone: It lacks a known antigen. No quality values exist for individual bases; no much larger clone is one base distant.

In the prospective study, participants were 18 to 89 years old, resided in around 25 geographic areas of the United States, and were enrolled through a virtual design. To assign participants to cohorts, the prospective study relied on clinical history that participants themselves reported in a screening survey and a study questionnaire. For ImmuneRACE Cohort 3, a participant was defined as recovered based on two consecutive negative NP/OP PCR tests, clearance by a healthcare professional, or resolution of symptoms. In the prospective study, whole blood, serum and a nasopharyngeal or oropharyngeal swab were collected from each participant by mobile phlebotomists. Participants in the prospective study had the option to provide additional blood draws and questionnaires over an approximately 2-month period. Before DNA extraction, prospective study blood samples were shipped either frozen or at room temperature.

CDR1 and CDR2 were assigned from the germline V gene (reference sequence) as LNHDA and SQIVND. Compared with germline, V lacks 4 bases and J lacks 5 bases; bases without a gene match: 2. From cysteine to phenylalanine, the CDR3 is 15 amino acids long. The read is trimmed to its CDR3 DNA, 45 bases read in frame from base 1. This sequence uses TRBV19 and TRBJ2-1; 13 middle bases align to TRBD2. This receptor was obtained from a man aged 55 to 69 who had recovered from COVID-19. The specimen was PBMCs or T cells enriched from blood (not recorded which). In nucleotide form, the sequence is TGTGCCAGTAGTAAACTAGCGGGAGGGAACAATGAGCAGTTCTTC. This gives the protein CASSKLAGGNNEQFF.